These T cell receptor beta chains were read from a single sample in a study of blood T cell repertoires in COVID-19. Method: immunoSEQ multiplex PCR; TCRdb's copy keeps in-frame clones and lacks some. The sample includes roughly 220,000 clones, 85% to 90% of them seen just once. The sequenced material came from PBMCs or T cells enriched from blood (not recorded which). Receptors originate from a woman aged 45-65 years with acute COVID-19. The CDR3 runs from the conserved cysteine through the conserved F or W. The order of the fields is V gene, CDR3 length, J gene, CDR3 protein.

TRBV3-1/TRBV3-2,15,TRBJ2-7,CASSQGLAAPYEQYF
TRBV18,15,TRBJ2-1,CASSPSLAGLNEQFF
TRBV19,21,TRBJ2-1,CASSIDPPGLAGRSSYNEQFF
TRBV14,13,TRBJ1-3,CASSARQGGTIYF
TRBV27,14,TRBJ2-2,CASSSFSGSGELFF
TRBV7-9,16,TRBJ2-6,CASSPRQGSFPRVLTF
TRBV28,14,TRBJ1-1,CASSDRGRTGEAFF
TRBV2,12,TRBJ1-2,CASRDRNYGYTF
TRBV7-2,14,TRBJ1-1,CASSLAAGRIEAFF
TRBV18,16,TRBJ2-7,CASSPGPHTGDYEQYF
TRBV27,15,TRBJ2-7,CASSLGQGVELGQYF
TRBV23-1,14,TRBJ2-1,CARCLALPVREQFF
TRBV19,12,TRBJ2-7,CASSARTYEQYF
TRBV18,16,TRBJ2-2,CASSPNSLANTGELFF
TRBV7-3,15,TRBJ1-2,CASSFPGQGMGGYTF
TRBV7-8,16,TRBJ2-3,CASSFWLTSDTDTQYF
TRBV7-9,15,TRBJ2-5,CASSLGAGEPGTQYF
TRBV30,12,TRBJ1-5,CAWDRENQPQHF
TRBV11-3,13,TRBJ1-1,CASSSSRTGMVFF
TRBV6-5,13,TRBJ1-1,CAWGGPMNTEAFF
TRBV27,15,TRBJ2-3,CASSTGTGGRDTQYF
TRBV5-1,13,TRBJ2-7,CASSLNPRDRPDF
TRBV19,13,TRBJ1-6,CASSIAPRSPLHF
TRBV21-1,21,TRBJ2-3,CASTETLPLAGGLACTDTQYF
TRBV7-3,15,TRBJ2-7,CASSLISGIPYEQYF
TRBV9,17,TRBJ1-1,CASSYNVLEGMNTEAFF
TRBV6-5,13,TRBJ1-1,CASRTDRVSGAFF
TRBV9,16,TRBJ2-5,CASSVAGGPPQETQYF
TRBV4-2,17,TRBJ1-3,CASSQDGTGHSGNTIYF
TRBV10-2,15,TRBJ2-7,CASNSGTAHSYEQYF
TRBV28,12,TRBJ1-4,CASSLSGGKLFF
TRBV19,12,TRBJ2-1,CASSSQLDEQFF
TRBV30,13,TRBJ1-1,CAWSADRDTEAFF
TRBV5-1,18,TRBJ2-6,CASSGGQGSRWWANVLTF
TRBV6-5,12,TRBJ1-5,CASKDRGQPQHF
TRBV7-9,15,TRBJ1-5,CASSLDGRVHQPQHF
TRBV7-6,13,TRBJ1-5,CASSWGLNQPQHF
TRBV27,14,TRBJ2-7,CASSRQGATYEQYF
TRBV7-3,15,TRBJ2-7,CASSMGLAGVYEQYF
TRBV18,14,TRBJ2-7,CASSPSLDYYEQYF
TRBV7-9,12,TRBJ2-3,CASSPVGDTQYF
TRBV28,13,TRBJ1-2,CASSLSGNYGYTF
TRBV2,13,TRBJ2-7,CASSGRGLGEQYF
TRBV19,13,TRBJ2-3,CASSIGLTDTQYF
TRBV9,17,TRBJ1-6,CASSSRVGGSYNSPLHF
TRBV19,15,TRBJ1-5,CASRWGTGPHQPQHF
TRBV9,15,TRBJ2-2,CASSFGTPNTGELFF